The 31 T cell receptor beta chains below come from one sample, sequenced in a study of blood T cell repertoires in COVID-19. TCRdb's table, derived via immunoSEQ multiplex PCR, lists solely in-frame clones and lacks some. The repertoire has approximately 170,000 clones, about 80% of them found once; the top ten carry about 2.6%. Sequenced material: peripheral blood. These receptors all stem from a human donor with acute or convalescent COVID-19. The donor label of this sample is uncertain.

V is TRBV5-1 and J is TRBJ2-3, with 8 bases that match TRBD1. The CDR3 loop spans 14 amino acids. Germline CDR1 SGHRS, CDR2 YFSETQ. The trim removed 2 bases at V and 1 base at J, leaving 0 bases unmatched. In DNA, the CDR3 is TGCGCCAGCAGCTTACAGGGGGGCACAGATACGCAGTATTTT. Residues: CASSLQGGTDTQYF.

In nucleotides, the CDR3 is TGTGCCAGCAGCCAAGGGGGACAGGGATACACAGATACGCAGTATTTT. Its translation is CASSQGGQGYTDTQYF. This chain links TRBV14 with TRBJ2-3, with 9 bases identical to TRBD1. The J segment lost 2 bases and the V segment lost 1 base, leaving 4 bases of the junction unmatched. The CDR3 spans 16 residues. Germline V gives CDR1 SGHDN, CDR2 FVKESK.

This sequence joins TRBV19 and TRBJ1-2, with D possibly matching TRBD1 (6 bases). This CDR3 region has 13 residues. Trimming shortened V by 5 bases and J by 4 bases, and 11 bases separated the two germline ends. Germline V CDR1 and CDR2: LNHDA, SQIVND (reference sequence). CDR3 amino acids: CASSSGQPYGYTF. The CDR3 DNA is TGTGCCAGTAGTTCCGGACAGCCCTATGGCTACACCTTC.

The CDR3 sequence is CASSLAGTGNTEAFF. CDR3 in DNA: TGTGCCAGCAGCTTAGCCGGGACAGGGAACACTGAAGCTTTCTTT. This rearrangement joins TRBV7-8 to TRBJ1-1, with TRBD1 matching over 8 bases. The CDR3 extends over 15 amino acids. From germline, CDR1 is SGHVS and CDR2 FQNEAQ. V trimming: 0 bases; J trimming: 1 base; junction bases outside the gene matches: 1.

The chain recombines TRBV29-1 with TRBJ1-1; 9 bases map to TRBD1. J was trimmed by 8 bases and V by 7 bases; bases with no gene match: 14. The length of the CDR3 is 14 residues. Germline V gene sequence: CDR1 SQVTM, CDR2 ANQGSEA. CDR3 coding DNA: TGCAGCGGGACAACCGGGACAGGGTTTTCAGAAGCTTTCTTT. Its protein product is CSGTTGTGFSEAFF.

This sequence joins TRBV5-8 and TRBJ1-5; D perhaps matches TRBD1 (6 bases). This CDR3 is 14 amino acids long. V lost 4 bases and J 4 bases, leaving 12 bases between the germline ends. In germline, CDR1 is SGHTS, CDR2 YDEGEE. The DNA of the CDR3 is TGTGCCAGCAGCCCGGTGGGGGCGAATCAGCCCCAGCATTTT. Translating it yields CASSPVGANQPQHF.

J is TRBJ2-2 and V is TRBV6-2 or TRBV6-3; no definite D call. Germline V lookup: CDR1 MNHEY, CDR2 SVGEGT. This CDR3 is built from 18 residues. The V gene lost 6 bases and the J gene lost 0 bases, with 20 bases spanning the gap. The CDR3 DNA reads TGTGCCAGCAGCAAAGACAACCTCCAGTTCGCGAACACCGGGGAGCTGTTTTTT. It yields the protein CASSKDNLQFANTGELFF.

This chain connects TRBV9 to TRBJ2-2, with 8 bases lining up with TRBD1. Trimming took 1 base from V and 0 from J; bases not matched to a gene: 5. CDR3 length: 17 amino acids. Germline V lookup: CDR1 SGDLS, CDR2 YYNGEE. The CDR3 loop is CASSVKGTGPNTGELFF. As DNA, the CDR3 is TGTGCCAGCAGCGTAAAGGGGACAGGACCGAACACCGGGGAGCTGTTTTTT.

CDR3 DNA sequence: TGTGCCAGCAAGGTAGCGGGCGGGAATGAGCAGTTCTTC. Translation gives CASKVAGGNEQFF. The chain carries TRBV2 and TRBJ2-1; the match to TRBD2 covers 7 bases. The germline gives CDR1 SNHLY, CDR2 FYNNEI. V was pared by 7 bases and J by 7 bases, with 7 bases of the junction left unmatched. The CDR3 consists of 13 residues.

The rearrangement links TRBV28 to TRBJ2-1; possibly TRBD2 for D (6 bases). The length of the CDR3 is 15 residues. Trimming removed 10 bases from V and 5 bases from J, with 21 bases in between. CDR1 MDHEN and CDR2 SYDVKM come from the germline V gene. DNA for the CDR3: TGTGCCACCGCACCGGACGGGAGAAGGGACAATGAGCAGTTCTTC. This gives the protein CATAPDGRRDNEQFF.

The V and J genes are TRBV7-2 and TRBJ2-6; D might be TRBD1 (6 bases). This CDR3 comprises 17 residues. Germline CDR1 and CDR2: SGHTA and FQGNSA. The V end was cut by 8 bases, the J end by 4 bases, with 21 bases between. The CDR3 DNA sequence: TGTGCCAGCGGCAGGGCCCAGGGGAATTCCGGGGCCAACGTCCTGACTTTC. This sequence encodes CASGRAQGNSGANVLTF.

This chain uses TRBV19 with TRBJ2-2, with TRBD2 as a possible D gene (5 bases). The CDR3 has 15 amino acids. The germline V and J ends were trimmed by 6 bases and 0 bases, with 11 bases remaining between them. Germline-derived CDR1 and CDR2 are LNHDA and SQIVND (reference sequence). CDR3 nucleotide sequence: TGTGCCAGTAGAGCGGCGTCGTCGAACACCGGGGAGCTGTTTTTT. This sequence encodes CASRAASSNTGELFF.

V is TRBV28 and J is TRBJ2-3, with D unclear. The CDR3 runs to 14 residues. Trimming removed 3 bases at V and 7 bases at J, with 14 bases between. Germline values: CDR1 MDHEN, CDR2 SYDVKM. CDR3 sequence reads: CASSLSAPRNTQYF. In DNA form, the CDR3 reads TGTGCCAGCAGTTTGAGCGCCCCGAGGAATACGCAGTATTTT.

This rearrangement joins TRBV5-8 to TRBJ1-2, with TRBD1 matching over 7 bases. V was pared by 0 bases and J by 6 bases, with 14 bases of the junction left unmatched. There are 17 residues in the CDR3. Per the germline V gene, CDR1 is SGHTS and CDR2 is YDEGEE. CDR3 amino acids: CASSLGWDSPMGDGYTF. The CDR3 region has the DNA TGTGCCAGCAGCTTGGGCTGGGACAGTCCGATGGGTGATGGCTACACCTTC.

V gene TRBV7-3 combines with J gene TRBJ2-3, with D tentatively TRBD2 (6 bases). Trimming pared 3 bases from V and 10 bases from J, leaving 8 bases between. The CDR3 is 11 residues long. Germline CDR1 is SGHTA and CDR2 is FQGTGA. CDR3 residues: CASSLGGAQYF. The CDR3 DNA sequence: TGTGCCAGCAGCTTGGGCGGGGCGCAGTATTTT.

This clone was recorded once. This rearrangement joins TRBV7-2 to TRBJ1-3; D gene ambiguous. V lost 4 bases and J 6 bases, leaving 19 bases between the germline ends. CDR1 and CDR2 from the germline V gene are SGHTA and FQGNSA. This CDR3 is built from 16 residues. The CDR3 DNA follows: TGTGCCAGCAGCTCCCGGACGGAGGCTAGAAAAAACACCATATATTTT. It encodes CASSSRTEARKNTIYF.

This chain links TRBV19 with TRBJ1-1; 9 bases align to TRBD1. This CDR3 is 15 amino acids long. Losses at the gene ends were 3 bases for V and 7 bases for J; bases not matched to a gene: 9. CDR1 and CDR2 (germline): LNHDA, SQIVND (reference sequence). CDR3: CASSISGTGPIEAFF. The DNA for the CDR3 is TGTGCCAGTAGTATCTCCGGGACAGGGCCGATTGAAGCTTTCTTT.

The chain carries TRBV19 and TRBJ1-5, with TRBD1 matching over 7 bases. The CDR3 runs to 16 residues. V shed 1 base and J 1 base; nucleotides not matched to a gene: 4. The germline V gene encodes CDR1 LNHDA and CDR2 SQIVND (reference sequence). The CDR3 here is CASSIVWGQSNQPQHF. The CDR3 DNA follows: TGTGCCAGTAGTATAGTATGGGGACAGAGCAATCAGCCCCAGCATTTT.

This rearrangement joins TRBV5-1 to TRBJ2-7, with 7 positions matching TRBD2. The CDR3 has 16 residues. The J segment lost 0 bases and the V segment lost 0 bases, leaving 6 bases of the junction unmatched. Germline-derived CDR1 and CDR2 are SGHRS and YFSETQ. The CDR3 reads CASSLGSGDVSYEQYF. In nucleotides, the CDR3 is TGCGCCAGCAGCTTGGGAAGCGGGGATGTCTCCTACGAGCAGTACTTC.

V gene TRBV9 combines with J gene TRBJ1-2; 9 nucleotides match TRBD1. With 2 bases clipped from V and 7 bases from J, the junction kept 6 bases outside the gene matches. The CDR3 extends over 14 amino acids. CDR1 is SGDLS and CDR2 is YYNGEE in the germline V gene. In nucleotides, the CDR3 is TGTGCCAGCAGCGTTACAGGGGGCGAGTTTGGCTACACCTTC. Its translation is CASSVTGGEFGYTF.

The chain is built from TRBV5-1 and TRBJ1-4; the match to TRBD1 covers 9 bases. V shed 4 bases, J shed 4 bases, and the junction held 8 bases outside the gene matches. The CDR3 length is 16 residues. The germline V gene encodes CDR1 SGHRS and CDR2 YFSETQ. The CDR3 coding sequence is TGCGCCAGCAGCCCAACCGGGACAGGGAATAATGAAAAACTGTTTTTT. It encodes CASSPTGTGNNEKLFF.

For this clone: The sample contains more than one DNA sequence encoding this CDR3. V usage is TRBV5-1 and J usage is TRBJ1-2; D uncertain. Trimming took off 2 bases at V and 7 bases at J, with 12 bases between the two ends. The length of the CDR3 is 13 residues. CDR1 SGHRS and CDR2 YFSETQ come from the germline V gene. The CDR3 DNA follows: TGCGCCAGCAGCTTTGAGGGATCCGGTGGCTACACCTTC. Its protein is CASSFEGSGGYTF. Using reference TRBV5-1 and TRBJ1-2 for the parts outside the CDR3, the full variable domain is KAGVTQTPRYLIKTRGQQVTLSCSPISGHRSVSWYQQTPGQGLQFLFEYFSETQRNKGNFPGRFSGRQFSNSRSEMNVSTLELGDSALYLCASSFEGSGGYTFGSGTRLTVV.

The chain uses TRBV2 and TRBJ2-2, with D possibly matching TRBD1 (5 bases). Germline CDR1 is SNHLY and CDR2 is FYNNEI. V was pared by 5 bases and J by 0 bases, with 13 bases between. The CDR3 length is 16 residues. The DNA for the CDR3 is TGTGCCAGCAGTCCACGCTCGACAGCGAACACCGGGGAGCTGTTTTTT. This codes for CASSPRSTANTGELFF.

The chain joins TRBV7-2 to TRBJ2-7; TRBD2 might be the D (6 bases). The CDR3 consists of 15 residues. Per the germline V gene, CDR1 is SGHTA and CDR2 is FQGNSA. The V end lost 0 bases, the J end lost 3 bases, and 12 bases lay between the germline ends. The CDR3 bases are TGTGCCAGCAGCTTAGCGGGAGGACGGATCTACGAGCAGTACTTC. As protein: CASSLAGGRIYEQYF. The whole variable domain, remainder taken from reference TRBV7-2 and TRBJ2-7, is GAGVSQSPSNKVTEKGKDVELRCDPISGHTALYWYRQSLGQGLEFLIYFQGNSAPDKSGLPSDRFSAERTGGSVSTLTIQRTQQEDSAVYLCASSLAGGRIYEQYFGPGTRLTVT.

This clone appeared once. This rearrangement joins TRBV5-8 to TRBJ1-6, with TRBD1 matching 7 bases. This CDR3 has 15 amino acids. V was clipped by 3 bases and J by 6 bases; unmatched bases: 6. CDR1 and CDR2 from the germline V gene are SGHTS and YDEGEE. The CDR3 region has the DNA TGTGCCAGCAGCTCCCGGGACAGCGCTAATTCACCCCTCCACTTT. Residues: CASSSRDSANSPLHF.

The genes are TRBV19 and TRBJ1-4; possible D gene TRBD1, 6 bases. The CDR3 extends over 14 amino acids. Germline V gene sequence: CDR1 LNHDA, CDR2 SQIVND (reference sequence). V dropped 4 bases and J dropped 5 bases, with 11 bases sitting between them. CDR3 amino acids: CASSTPQGNEKLFF. CDR3 nucleotides: TGTGCCAGTAGTACTCCCCAGGGGAATGAAAAACTGTTTTTT.

This chain joins TRBV7-3 and TRBJ1-6; 10 bases line up with TRBD1. Per germline, CDR1 SGHTA and CDR2 FQGTGA. The CDR3 covers 21 residues. Losses at the gene ends were 4 bases for V and 7 bases for J; bases not matched to a gene: 22. The CDR3 loop is CASSSTERYSGTGEENSPLHF. The CDR3 nucleotides read TGTGCCAGCAGCTCCACGGAGAGGTATTCCGGGACAGGGGAGGAGAATTCACCCCTCCACTTT.

V is TRBV5-5 and J is TRBJ1-6; weak D call: TRBD1 (5 bases). Germline V gene lookup returns CDR1 SGHKS and CDR2 YYEKEE (reference sequence). The V gene lost 0 bases and the J gene lost 9 bases, with 10 bases spanning the gap. The CDR3 is 14 residues long. CDR3 residues: CASSLVQEGSPLHF. The DNA of the CDR3 is TGTGCCAGCAGCTTGGTACAGGAGGGTTCACCCCTCCACTTT. The variable domain in full, completed from reference TRBV5-5 and TRBJ1-6, reads DAGVTQSPTHLIKTRGQQVTLRCSPISGHKSVSWYQQVLGQGPQFIFQYYEKEERGRGNFPDRFSARQFPNYSSELNVNALLLGDSALYLCASSLVQEGSPLHFGNGTRLTVT.

The chain links TRBV10-3 to TRBJ2-5; tentative D call: TRBD1 (6 bases). The germline V gene has CDR1 ENHRY and CDR2 SYGVKD. CDR3 length: 14 residues. V dropped 3 bases and J dropped 3 bases, with 11 bases sitting between them. The CDR3 sequence: CAISETWDKETQYF. CDR3 coding DNA: TGTGCCATCAGTGAAACGTGGGACAAAGAGACCCAGTACTTC.

The chain carries TRBV5-1 and TRBJ1-3; D unclear. Trimming removed 0 bases at V and 8 bases at J, with 12 bases between. Germline values: CDR1 SGHRS, CDR2 YFSETQ. The CDR3 contains 14 residues. CDR3 nucleotides: TGCGCCAGCAGCTTGGCCAACCCCAGTGACACCATATATTTT. Protein product: CASSLANPSDTIYF. The full variable domain, rest sourced from reference TRBV5-1 and TRBJ1-3, is KAGVTQTPRYLIKTRGQQVTLSCSPISGHRSVSWYQQTPGQGLQFLFEYFSETQRNKGNFPGRFSGRQFSNSRSEMNVSTLELGDSALYLCASSLANPSDTIYFGEGSWLTVV.

The rearrangement uses TRBV19 and TRBJ2-3, with 8 bases matching TRBD2. The CDR3 is 15 amino acids. V lost 1 base, J lost 6 bases, and 6 bases stayed unmatched. Germline loops: CDR1 LNHDA, CDR2 SQIVND (reference sequence). The DNA for the CDR3 is TGTGCCAGTAGTATAGCGGGACTAGACAGTGATACGCAGTATTTT. Protein sequence: CASSIAGLDSDTQYF.